This T cell receptor (beta chain) was sequenced for a study of post-analysis software for immune sequencing data. Study-wide results and caveats: Among a handful of TRBV segments more frequent in patients than controls were TRBV5-6, TRBV5-1 and TRBV20-1.

TCR beta cDNA libraries included unique molecular identifiers. TCRdb used MiXCR to reprocess the PCR reads, holding one entry per CDR3 protein. Found here are fewer than 700,000 distinct CDR3 sequences, around 44% of them singletons; the top ten hold roughly 1.8%. V shed 5 bases and J 3 bases; nucleotides not matched to a gene: 6. Germline CDR1 is SGHTA and CDR2 is FQGNSA. The CDR3 is 15 amino acids. Concerning this clonotype itself: Its antigen is not identified.

Sequenced: blood. The sequence was obtained from a girl aged 5-17 years with multiple sclerosis. The chain carries TRBV7-2 and TRBJ2-1, with 8 positions matching TRBD2. The CDR3 loop is CASSKTGTSYNEQFF. The CDR3 DNA reads as TGTGCCAGCAGCAAAACCGGGACTAGCTACAATGAGCAGTTCTTC.